Listed here are 32 T cell receptor beta chains from one sample, sequenced in a study of blood T cells in healthy people across ages. A J-beta primer mix and a sample-barcoded 5' primer were used in a second PCR of about 7 to 12 cycles. A single record per CDR3 protein comes from TCRdb applying MiXCR to the 5' RACE reads. There are about 940,000 distinct CDR3 sequences in the sample; around 48% occur only once, and under 15% lies in the top ten. Sequencing input: blood. Receptors originate from a man between 25 and 39 years old in good health.

This clonotype has just a few counts. The rearrangement uses TRBV7-9 and TRBJ2-7; D is unresolved. The CDR3 is 11 amino acids. V was clipped by 7 bases and J by 2 bases, with 6 bases between them. Germline values: CDR1 SEHNR, CDR2 FQNEAQ (reference sequence). The chain's CDR3 is CASMTTYEQYF. The DNA for the CDR3 is TGTGCCAGCATGACCACCTACGAGCAGTACTTC.

The genes are TRBV5-1 and TRBJ2-7; TRBD2 is a possible D gene (5 bases). Germline V lookup: CDR1 SGHRS, CDR2 YFSETQ. The CDR3 length is 14 residues. Trimming shortened V by 6 bases and J by 7 bases, and 20 bases separated the two germline ends. CDR3 region: CASTKEVHYNEQYF. The DNA for the CDR3 is TGCGCCAGCACTAAGGAGGTCCACTACAATGAGCAGTACTTC.

This clonotype has a count of ten or more. The V gene is TRBV5-1, the J gene TRBJ2-7; TRBD1 is a possible D gene (6 bases). This CDR3 has 14 residues. V lost 4 bases and J 3 bases, leaving 14 bases between the germline ends. Germline loops: CDR1 SGHRS, CDR2 YFSETQ. As DNA, the CDR3 is TGCGCCAGCAGCCTCGGGGACAAGTACTACGAGCAGTACTTC. This gives the protein CASSLGDKYYEQYF.

This clonotype appeared a few times. The V gene is TRBV20-1, the J gene TRBJ1-4; 11 nucleotides match TRBD1. Trimming took 5 bases from V and 8 from J; bases not matched to a gene: 4. Germline V gene lookup returns CDR1 DFQATT and CDR2 SNEGSKA (reference sequence). The CDR3 sequence is 13 residues long. This chain's CDR3 is CSASDRGREKLFF. The DNA for the CDR3 is TGCAGTGCTTCGGACAGGGGGCGCGAAAAACTGTTTTTT.

The chain couples TRBV12-3 or TRBV12-4 to TRBJ2-5; 7 bases line up with TRBD2. CDR3 length equals 13 residues. Unmatched junction bases numbered 13, after V lost 7 bases and J lost 11 bases. CDR3 coding DNA: TGTGCCAGCACTCCGAGTGGAGGGCGGGAGCAGTACTTC. Translation gives CASTPSGGREQYF.

The chain links TRBV20-1 to TRBJ1-5, with D maybe TRBD1 (5 bases). Germline CDR1 reads DFQATT; CDR2 reads SNEGSKA (reference sequence). The length of the CDR3 is 18 residues. Trimming removed 4 bases at V and 2 bases at J, with 24 bases between. The CDR3 reads CSAILMRGAKGRNQPQHF. DNA for the CDR3: TGCAGTGCTATCTTAATGAGAGGGGCCAAAGGGCGCAATCAGCCCCAGCATTTT.

The J gene is TRBJ2-3, the V gene TRBV12-3 or TRBV12-4, with TRBD2 as a possible D gene (5 bases). The CDR3 length is 14 residues. Trimming took off 1 base at V and 5 bases at J, with 10 bases between the two ends. The DNA of the CDR3 is TGTGCCAGCAGTTTAGACGGAGGTAGAGATACGCAGTATTTT. Translation gives CASSLDGGRDTQYF.

This sequence joins TRBV20-1 and TRBJ2-7; D possibly uses TRBD1 or TRBD2 (5 bases each). V lost 5 bases and J lost 3, with 11 bases in between. This CDR3 is built from 12 residues. Germline V gene data show CDR1 as DFQATT and CDR2 as SNEGSKA (reference sequence). For the CDR3, the DNA is TGCAGTGCTGGCGAGGGGCTCTACGAGCAGTACTTC. It translates to CSAGEGLYEQYF.

On this clonotype itself: This sequence may be a read error, since a much larger clone differs from it by one base. This sequence joins TRBV7-9 and TRBJ2-6, with D possibly being TRBD1 (5 bases). Germline V gene data show CDR1 as SEHNR and CDR2 as FQNEAQ (reference sequence). The CDR3 runs 15 residues. CDR3 nucleotides: TGTGCCAGCAGCTCGGCAGTCCCTGGGGCCAACGTCCCGACTTTC. Its protein product is CASSSAVPGANVPTF.

This clonotype occurred a few times. The chain has TRBV12-3 or TRBV12-4 and TRBJ2-2, with D unclear. Trimming removed 8 bases at V and 1 base at J, with 8 bases between. There are 13 residues in the CDR3. CDR3 nucleotides: TGTGCCAGCTCTAGACGGAACACCGGGGAGCTGTTTTTT. Its translation: CASSRRNTGELFF.

In this sample, this clonotype turned up a few times. The gene calls are TRBV9 and TRBJ1-1; D ambiguous. The CDR3 runs to 14 residues. Trimming left V 0 bases short and J 2 bases short, with 8 bases between. The germline CDR1 and CDR2 sequences are SGDLS and YYNGEE. The CDR3 is CASSVEAANTEAFF. DNA for the CDR3: TGTGCCAGCAGCGTAGAGGCCGCTAACACTGAAGCTTTCTTT.

The rearrangement uses TRBV4-3 and TRBJ1-2, with D possibly TRBD1 on 6 matching bases. The germline V gene has CDR1 LGHNA and CDR2 YSLEER. V gave up 0 bases and J gave up 0 bases, with 11 bases separating them. The CDR3 is 16 residues long. The CDR3 here is CASSQEGTRSNYGYTF. In DNA form, the CDR3 reads TGCGCCAGCAGCCAAGAGGGGACACGATCTAACTATGGCTACACCTTC.

This clonotype came up a few times. V and J are TRBV20-1 and TRBJ2-5; D uncertain. The CDR3 spans 12 residues. In germline, CDR1 is DFQATT, CDR2 SNEGSKA (reference sequence). Trimming pared 3 bases from V and 5 bases from J, leaving 10 bases between. The CDR3 DNA reads as TGCAGTGCTAGTACGGGCGAGGAGACCCAGTACTTC. This codes for CSASTGEETQYF.

The rearrangement joins TRBV10-3 to TRBJ2-1, with D perhaps given as TRBD1 or TRBD2 (5 bases each). Between the trimmed V and J ends, which lost 4 bases and 1 base, there was a span of 17 bases. This CDR3 comprises 17 residues. The germline gives CDR1 ENHRY, CDR2 SYGVKD. The CDR3 sequence: CAISGAVAEGSYNEQFF. As DNA, the CDR3 is TGTGCCATCAGTGGGGCCGTTGCTGAGGGGTCCTACAATGAGCAGTTCTTC.

The chain links TRBV4-2 to TRBJ2-1; 7 bases agree with TRBD2. Germline values: CDR1 LGHNA, CDR2 YNFKEQ. The V segment lost 1 base and the J segment 7 bases; nucleotides outside the gene matches: 4. This CDR3 has 14 residues. CDR3 sequence: CASSQGEGLNEQFF. CDR3 sequence (DNA): TGTGCCAGCAGCCAAGGGGAGGGGCTTAATGAGCAGTTCTTC.

The CDR3 is CAISLQQGSSSYNSPLHF. CDR3 sequence (DNA): TGTGCCATCAGCTTACAACAGGGGTCTAGCTCCTATAATTCACCCCTCCACTTT. V gene TRBV10-3 combines with J gene TRBJ1-6; 7 positions agree with TRBD1. The germline CDR1 and CDR2 sequences are ENHRY and SYGVKD. The CDR3 runs to 18 residues. Trimming at V came to 6 bases and at J to 0 bases, leaving 11 bases not matched to a gene.

In this sample, this clonotype turned up a few times. The J gene is TRBJ2-4, the V gene TRBV20-1; maybe TRBD1 (5 bases). CDR1 and CDR2 (germline): DFQATT, SNEGSKA (reference sequence). V was trimmed by 0 bases and J by 3 bases, leaving 12 bases between them. This CDR3 comprises 15 residues. DNA for the CDR3: TGCAGTGCTAGAGATCCAGGGCTGGGCAAAAACATTCAGTACTTC. It is translated as CSARDPGLGKNIQYF.

The CDR3 sequence is CASSDLGEGDSPLHF. CDR3 sequence (DNA): TGCGCCAGCAGCGACCTGGGGGAAGGAGATTCACCCCTCCACTTT. The chain joins TRBV4-1 to TRBJ1-6; D may be TRBD1 (5 bases). This CDR3 region has 15 residues. From germline, CDR1 is MGHRA and CDR2 YSYEKL. Trimming shortened V by 5 bases and J by 8 bases, and 16 bases separated the two germline ends.

This clonotype has a count of ten or more. The chain employs TRBV3-1 and TRBJ1-2, with 7 bases that match TRBD1. The germline V gene encodes CDR1 LGHDT and CDR2 YNNKEL (reference sequence). The CDR3 is 15 residues long. V lost 3 bases to trimming and J lost 0 bases; unmatched junction nucleotides: 4. CDR3 DNA: TGTGCCAGCAGCCAGGTCGGGACAGCTAACTATGGCTACACCTTC. It encodes CASSQVGTANYGYTF.

The table lists this clonotype with a few counts. V usage is TRBV7-2 and J usage is TRBJ1-5; TRBD1 might be the D (6 bases). With 1 base removed from V and 6 bases from J, the gap between germline ends came to 10 bases. Germline V gene sequence: CDR1 SGHTA, CDR2 FQGNSA. The CDR3 covers 14 residues. The CDR3 region has the DNA TGTGCCAGCAGCTTAGATCAGGGGCCTCAGCCCCAGCATTTT. It codes for CASSLDQGPQPQHF.

A few counts support this clonotype. The chain carries TRBV20-1 and TRBJ2-1; D remains ambiguous. In germline, CDR1 is DFQATT, CDR2 SNEGSKA (reference sequence). The CDR3 is 16 residues long. V lost 3 bases to trimming and J lost 4 bases, with 19 bases between them. CDR3 amino acids: CSASLYGQTAYNEQFF. The CDR3 DNA reads TGCAGTGCTAGTCTTTATGGGCAGACCGCGTACAATGAGCAGTTCTTC.

The sample holds a few counts of this clonotype. This rearrangement joins TRBV4-3 to TRBJ2-1; TRBD1 agrees at 9 bases. J was trimmed by 3 bases and V by 3 bases; bases with no gene match: 6. This CDR3 is built from 16 residues. Germline values: CDR1 LGHNA, CDR2 YSLEER. DNA of the CDR3: TGCGCCAGCAGCCAGGCCGGGACAGGGATCTACAATGAGCAGTTCTTC. Translated: CASSQAGTGIYNEQFF.

As for this clonotype: A much larger clone lies a single base off, so this may be a read error. This sequence joins TRBV20-1 and TRBJ2-7, with D maybe TRBD2 (6 bases). The DNA end lines up better with TRBJ2-5; the J call may be wrong. This CDR3 has 16 amino acids. Germline V gene lookup returns CDR1 DFQATT and CDR2 SNEGSKA (reference sequence). CDR3 region: CSARGTIGGVLETQYF. CDR3 DNA sequence: TGCAGTGCTAGAGGGACTATCGGGGGTGTCCTAGAGACCCAGTACTTC.

The chain links TRBV9 to TRBJ2-1; 9 bases align to TRBD1. Trimming at V came to 0 bases and at J to 6 bases, leaving 1 base not matched to a gene. This CDR3 contains 14 residues. Per the germline V gene, CDR1 is SGDLS and CDR2 is YYNGEE. CDR3 nucleotide sequence: TGTGCCAGCAGCGTAGGGACAGGGGTCAATGAGCAGTTCTTC. Its protein is CASSVGTGVNEQFF. The full variable domain, with the rest looked up from reference TRBV9 and TRBJ2-1, is DSGVTQTPKHLITATGQRVTLRCSPRSGDLSVYWYQQSLDQGLQFLIQYYNGEERAKGNILERFSAQQFPDLHSELNLSSLELGDSALYFCASSVGTGVNEQFFGPGTRLTVL.

V is TRBV6-2 or TRBV6-3 and J is TRBJ1-1; D unclear. V lost 2 bases, J lost 2 bases, and 18 bases lay in between. The CDR3 is 17 amino acids. Germline lookup yields CDR1 MNHEY and CDR2 SVGEGT. Here the CDR3 DNA reads TGTGCCAGCAGTTACGGTTCAGGCTCGAGACTTAACACTGAAGCTTTCTTT. Its protein is CASSYGSGSRLNTEAFF.

As to this clonotype: This could be a read error, since a much larger clone is one nucleotide away. The J gene is TRBJ1-5, the V gene TRBV6-1; unclear D gene. Germline loops: CDR1 MNHNS, CDR2 SASEGT. The CDR3 is 13 amino acids. The CDR3 here is CAGSDETKQPQHF. CDR3 nucleotide sequence: TGTGCCGGCAGTGACGAAACAAAACAGCCCCAGCATTTT.

CDR3 nucleotides: TGTGCCAGCAGCTACGGACAGGTGGAGTACTTC. Translation: CASSYGQVEYF. This sequence joins TRBV5-6 and TRBJ2-7, with TRBD1 matching 7 bases. V lost 3 bases to trimming and J lost 11 bases; unmatched junction nucleotides: 5. The CDR3 sequence is 11 residues long. Germline CDR1 is SGHDT and CDR2 is YYEEEE. Combining the CDR3 with reference TRBV5-6 and TRBJ2-7 gives the whole variable domain DAGVTQSPTHLIKTRGQQVTLRCSPKSGHDTVSWYQQALGQGPQFIFQYYEEEERQRGNFPDRFSGHQFPNYSSELNVNALLLGDSALYLCASSYGQVEYFGPGTRLTVT.

This clonotype occurred a few times. The gene calls are TRBV20-1 and TRBJ1-2; no firm D call. Germline CDR1 DFQATT, CDR2 SNEGSKA (reference sequence). V was shortened by 3 bases and J by 2 bases, with 10 bases between the two germline ends. The CDR3 sequence is 13 residues long. CDR3 in DNA: TGCAGTGCTAGTGAGGAGGCGAACTATGGCTACACCTTC. Translated, it gives CSASEEANYGYTF.

A word on this clonotype: One end of the junction varies from germline; a read error may be responsible. CDR3 sequence: CASSLSSSGGKEAQYF. The CDR3 DNA follows: TGTGCCAGCAGCTTATCGTCTAGCGGGGGGAAAGAGGCCCAGTACTTC. The chain is built from TRBV7-2 and TRBJ2-5; 11 positions agree with TRBD2. Germline V lookup: CDR1 SGHTA, CDR2 FQGNSA. This CDR3 region has 16 residues.

This clonotype was recorded at least ten times. The chain uses TRBV5-6 and TRBJ1-2, with D possibly being TRBD1 (5 bases). The V gene lost 5 bases and the J gene lost 1 base, with 12 bases spanning the gap. The length of the CDR3 is 14 residues. Germline V gene sequence: CDR1 SGHDT, CDR2 YYEEEE. The CDR3 spells CASRPGPLNYGYTF. The CDR3 nucleotides are TGTGCCAGCAGACCGGGGCCCCTTAACTATGGCTACACCTTC.

This clonotype turned up a few times. The chain links TRBV2 to TRBJ2-3; 9 bases match TRBD1. This CDR3 is 14 amino acids long. CDR1 and CDR2 (germline): SNHLY, FYNNEI. V lost 7 bases to trimming and J lost 6 bases; unmatched junction nucleotides: 8. The CDR3 sequence: CASTLDRGQDTQYF. The DNA of the CDR3 is TGTGCCAGCACCTTGGACAGGGGCCAGGATACGCAGTATTTT.

The chain recombines TRBV20-1 with TRBJ2-7; possibly TRBD1 for D (5 bases). Germline CDR1 DFQATT, CDR2 SNEGSKA (reference sequence). The CDR3 contains 14 residues. The V end lost 3 bases, the J end lost 0 bases, and 12 bases lay between the germline ends. As DNA, the CDR3 is TGCAGTGCTAGGGACATAGGAAGCTCCTACGAGCAGTACTTC. Translation: CSARDIGSSYEQYF.